Each of the 7 T cell receptor beta chains below was sequenced from the same sample in a study of cytomegalovirus exposure and HLA in healthy donors (dated by TCRdb to 2016 to 2017). The library was made by the immunoSEQ multiplex PCR assay. For the multiplex PCR, a mixture combining 60 forward primers for TCR Vbeta segments and 13 reverse primers for TCR Jbeta segments was used. Not all clones reach the TCRdb copy of this immuneACCESS table, which keeps in-frame sequences only. Checked studies attribute under half of the gap to unresolved V genes and leave the rest unexplained. This sample is represented by tens of thousands of clones; 65% to 70% of them were singletons. The ten most abundant clones make up roughly a fifth of the sample. Input material: PBMCs. All receptors derive from a man aged 35 to 55 in good health and CMV-seropositive.

This clone showed up just a few times. The chain employs TRBV9 and TRBJ2-1; D remains ambiguous. Trimming left V 0 bases short and J 3 bases short, with 4 bases between. CDR1 SGDLS and CDR2 YYNGEE come from the germline V gene. This CDR3 region has 13 residues. CDR3 in amino acids: CASSVASYNEQFF. CDR3 sequence (DNA): TGTGCCAGCAGCGTAGCTAGCTACAATGAGCAGTTCTTC.

This chain links TRBV5-4 with TRBJ1-1; 8 positions match TRBD1. CDR1 SGHNT and CDR2 YYREEE come from the germline V gene (reference sequence). The CDR3 consists of 13 residues. Trimming took 5 bases from V and 4 from J; bases not matched to a gene: 4. CDR3 sequence reads: CASRGDRSTEAFF. As DNA, the CDR3 is TGTGCCAGCAGGGGGGACAGGAGCACTGAAGCTTTCTTT. Using reference TRBV5-4 and TRBJ1-1 for the parts outside the CDR3, the full variable domain is ETGVTQSPTHLIKTRGQQVTLRCSSQSGHNTVSWYQQALGQGPQFIFQYYREEENGRGNFPPRFSGLQFPNYSSELNVNALELDDSALYLCASRGDRSTEAFFGQGTRLTVV.

This chain connects TRBV7-9 to TRBJ2-7; 7 positions match TRBD1. The CDR3 is 17 residues long. Germline trimming cut 2 bases from V and 0 bases from J; bases unmatched to any gene: 10. CDR1 and CDR2 (germline): SEHNR, FQNEAQ (reference sequence). In nucleotides, the CDR3 is TGTGCCAGCAGCTTAACGTTCTGGGACAGCTCCTCCTACGAGCAGTACTTC. Protein sequence: CASSLTFWDSSSYEQYF.

This chain connects TRBV30 to TRBJ1-1, with 11 bases lining up with TRBD1. The germline V gene encodes CDR1 GTSNPN and CDR2 SVGIG (reference sequence). This CDR3 comprises 16 residues. Trimming removed 2 bases from V and 3 bases from J; junction bases left unmatched: 8. Written as DNA, the CDR3 is TGTGCCTGGAGTAGGGACAGGGGGTATTCGGACACTGAAGCTTTCTTT. Encoded protein: CAWSRDRGYSDTEAFF.

The gene calls are TRBV5-1 and TRBJ1-2, with D perhaps TRBD1 (5 bases). CDR3 length equals 15 residues. V dropped 6 bases and J dropped 3 bases, with 18 bases sitting between them. In germline, CDR1 is SGHRS, CDR2 YFSETQ. The CDR3 region has the DNA TGCGCCAGCACTGGAGGAGGACGGGGGGACTATGGCTACACCTTC. The encoded protein is CASTGGGRGDYGYTF.

The V call is TRBV14, the J call TRBJ2-3; the match to TRBD1 covers 8 bases. This CDR3 is 17 amino acids long. V shed 0 bases and J 3 bases; nucleotides not matched to a gene: 8. Germline V gives CDR1 SGHDN, CDR2 FVKESK. The CDR3 loop is CASSQDWWDRKTDTQYF. The CDR3 DNA is TGTGCCAGCAGCCAAGATTGGTGGGACAGGAAAACAGATACGCAGTATTTT.

The rearrangement uses TRBV4-3 and TRBJ1-4, with D perhaps TRBD1 (5 bases). Germline V lookup: CDR1 LGHNA, CDR2 YSLEER. Between the trimmed V and J ends, which lost 0 bases and 3 bases, there was a span of 8 bases. This CDR3 has 15 amino acids. CDR3 in amino acids: CASSQDWGPNEKLFF. CDR3 DNA: TGCGCCAGCAGCCAAGATTGGGGCCCTAATGAAAAACTGTTTTTT.